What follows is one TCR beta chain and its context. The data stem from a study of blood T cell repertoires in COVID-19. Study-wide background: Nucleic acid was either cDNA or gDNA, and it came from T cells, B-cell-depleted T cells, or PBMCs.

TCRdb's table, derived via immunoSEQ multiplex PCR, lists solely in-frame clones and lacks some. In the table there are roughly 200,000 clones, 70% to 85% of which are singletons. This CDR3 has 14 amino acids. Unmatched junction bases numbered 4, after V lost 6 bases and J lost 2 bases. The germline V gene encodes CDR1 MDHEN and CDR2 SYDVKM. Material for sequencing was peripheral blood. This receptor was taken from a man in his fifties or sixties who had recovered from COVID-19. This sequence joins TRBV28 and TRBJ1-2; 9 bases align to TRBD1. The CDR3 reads CASSRGQGNYGYTF. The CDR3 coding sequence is TGTGCCAGCAGCAGGGGACAGGGAAACTATGGCTACACCTTC.